A selection of T cell receptor beta chains follows, all from one sample in a study of T-cell reconstitution after alpha-beta-depleted transplantation in children. Each CDR3 protein gets one entry after TCRdb re-called the PCR reads with MiXCR. This table holds almost 250,000 distinct CDR3 sequences, more than 20% found once. The specimen was PBMCs, collected before TCRalphabeta/CD19-depleted stem cell transplant. The receptors derive from a girl aged 2 to 10 with Fanconi anemia, due to receive a stem cell transplant. Each CDR3 is given with its conserved first and last residue. Fields, in order: V gene, D gene, CDR3 length, J gene, clone size, CDR3 protein, CDR3 DNA. The D gene is left open where the match is weak. Size is stated for part of the rows, as once, few or many counts, or as a class when the clone is expanded.

v_call: TRBV29-1; d_call: NA; cdr3_length: 16; j_call: TRBJ2-3; clone_size: few; cdr3_aa: CSVEDRLKPSTDTQYF; cdr3_nt: TGCAGCGTTGAAGATCGACTGAAGCCTAGCACAGATACGCAGTATTTT
v_call: TRBV15; d_call: TRBD1; cdr3_length: 16; j_call: TRBJ2-7; clone_size: NA; cdr3_aa: CATSRNSEGAGYEQYF; cdr3_nt: TGTGCCACCAGCAGAAATTCTGAGGGGGCTGGCTACGAGCAGTACTTC
v_call: TRBV29-1; d_call: NA; cdr3_length: 12; j_call: TRBJ2-3; clone_size: many; cdr3_aa: CSVGSRSDTQYF; cdr3_nt: TGCAGCGTTGGCTCTCGTTCAGATACGCAGTATTTT
v_call: TRBV9; d_call: NA; cdr3_length: 15; j_call: TRBJ2-1; clone_size: NA; cdr3_aa: CASAPPGRGYNEQFF; cdr3_nt: TGTGCCAGCGCCCCCCCGGGAAGGGGCTACAATGAGCAGTTCTTC
v_call: TRBV29-1; d_call: NA; cdr3_length: 13; j_call: TRBJ2-1; clone_size: many; cdr3_aa: CSVEGLSYNEQFF; cdr3_nt: TGCAGCGTTGAGGGGCTCTCCTACAATGAGCAGTTCTTC
v_call: TRBV24-1; d_call: NA; cdr3_length: 12; j_call: TRBJ2-1; clone_size: many; cdr3_aa: CATGDRANEQFF; cdr3_nt: TGTGCCACCGGAGATAGAGCCAATGAGCAGTTCTTC
v_call: TRBV27; d_call: NA; cdr3_length: 15; j_call: TRBJ2-7; clone_size: few; cdr3_aa: CASSLSGGTTYEQYF; cdr3_nt: TGTGCCAGCAGTTTATCTGGCGGGACCACCTACGAGCAGTACTTC
v_call: TRBV29-1; d_call: NA; cdr3_length: 14; j_call: TRBJ2-1; clone_size: NA; cdr3_aa: CSVVRQGIVAEQFF; cdr3_nt: TGCAGCGTTGTCCGTCAGGGGATAGTTGCTGAGCAGTTCTTC
v_call: TRBV5-1; d_call: TRBD2; cdr3_length: 16; j_call: TRBJ2-1; clone_size: NA; cdr3_aa: CASSWGLADFYNEQFF; cdr3_nt: TGCGCCAGCAGCTGGGGACTAGCCGACTTCTACAATGAGCAGTTCTTC
v_call: TRBV20-1; d_call: NA; cdr3_length: 14; j_call: TRBJ2-1; clone_size: NA; cdr3_aa: CSARVGQVLNEQFF; cdr3_nt: TGCAGTGCTAGAGTGGGGCAGGTCCTCAATGAGCAGTTCTTC
v_call: TRBV27; d_call: NA; cdr3_length: 13; j_call: TRBJ2-2; clone_size: NA; cdr3_aa: CASSLSWAGELFF; cdr3_nt: TGTGCCAGCAGTTTAAGTTGGGCCGGGGAGCTGTTTTTT
v_call: TRBV4-2; d_call: TRBD2; cdr3_length: 15; j_call: TRBJ2-7; clone_size: many; cdr3_aa: CASSPIAGGPYEQYF; cdr3_nt: TGTGCCAGCAGCCCGATAGCGGGAGGGCCTTACGAGCAGTACTTC
v_call: TRBV5-5; d_call: TRBD2; cdr3_length: 15; j_call: TRBJ2-7; clone_size: few; cdr3_aa: CASSMGTSGSYEQYF; cdr3_nt: TGTGCCAGCAGCATGGGGACTAGCGGGAGTTACGAGCAGTACTTC
v_call: TRBV5-4; d_call: TRBD2; cdr3_length: 19; j_call: TRBJ2-2; clone_size: NA; cdr3_aa: CASSLGPLAGGTLTGELFF; cdr3_nt: TGTGCCAGCAGCTTGGGGCCCTTAGCGGGAGGAACGTTAACCGGGGAGCTGTTTTTT
v_call: TRBV20-1; d_call: NA; cdr3_length: 15; j_call: TRBJ1-6; clone_size: few; cdr3_aa: CSAKADSPYNSPLHF; cdr3_nt: TGCAGTGCTAAGGCCGACAGTCCTTATAATTCACCCCTCCACTTT
v_call: TRBV12-3/TRBV12-4; d_call: TRBD2; cdr3_length: 14; j_call: TRBJ2-7; clone_size: NA; cdr3_aa: CASSLEAGDYEQYF; cdr3_nt: TGTGCCAGCAGTTTAGAAGCGGGGGATTACGAGCAGTACTTC
v_call: TRBV20-1; d_call: NA; cdr3_length: 15; j_call: TRBJ2-7; clone_size: NA; cdr3_aa: CSARDPLFRDYEQYF; cdr3_nt: TGCAGTGCTAGAGATCCCTTATTTAGGGACTACGAGCAGTACTTC
v_call: TRBV25-1; d_call: NA; cdr3_length: 13; j_call: TRBJ2-5; clone_size: NA; cdr3_aa: CASSEGGAETQYF; cdr3_nt: TGTGCCAGCAGTGAAGGGGGGGCGGAGACCCAGTACTTC
v_call: TRBV12-3/TRBV12-4; d_call: TRBD1; cdr3_length: 16; j_call: TRBJ1-2; clone_size: few; cdr3_aa: CASRRPGTGAYYGYTF; cdr3_nt: TGTGCCAGCAGACGACCCGGGACAGGGGCTTATTATGGCTACACCTTC
v_call: TRBV20-1; d_call: TRBD2; cdr3_length: 14; j_call: TRBJ2-7; clone_size: NA; cdr3_aa: CSAGTSGRASEQYF; cdr3_nt: TGCAGTGCTGGGACTAGCGGGAGGGCCTCCGAGCAGTACTTC
v_call: TRBV29-1; d_call: TRBD2; cdr3_length: 15; j_call: TRBJ2-1; clone_size: many; cdr3_aa: CSAAGLAGGYNEQFF; cdr3_nt: TGCAGCGCAGCGGGCCTAGCGGGAGGGTACAATGAGCAGTTCTTC
v_call: TRBV10-3; d_call: NA; cdr3_length: 14; j_call: TRBJ2-7; clone_size: few; cdr3_aa: CAIRGTQQLYEQYF; cdr3_nt: TGTGCCATCAGGGGGACCCAGCAGCTCTACGAGCAGTACTTC
v_call: TRBV21-1; d_call: NA; cdr3_length: 17; j_call: TRBJ2-3; clone_size: many; cdr3_aa: CASSTLVESEEGDTQYF; cdr3_nt: TGTGCCAGCAGCACATTAGTCGAGTCGGAGGAAGGGGATACGCAGTATTTT
v_call: TRBV5-1; d_call: NA; cdr3_length: 15; j_call: TRBJ2-1; clone_size: many; cdr3_aa: CASSFTSPKDNEQFF; cdr3_nt: TGCGCCAGCAGCTTTACTTCTCCCAAGGACAATGAGCAGTTCTTC
v_call: TRBV15; d_call: TRBD2; cdr3_length: 19; j_call: TRBJ2-3; clone_size: NA; cdr3_aa: CATSRDGAGGHVGADTQYF; cdr3_nt: TGTGCCACCAGCAGAGATGGGGCGGGGGGGCATGTGGGCGCAGATACGCAGTATTTT
v_call: TRBV20-1; d_call: TRBD2; cdr3_length: 19; j_call: TRBJ2-1; clone_size: NA; cdr3_aa: CSARVGSAGGFLKYNEQFF; cdr3_nt: TGCAGTGCTAGAGTCGGCTCGGCGGGGGGGTTCCTGAAATACAATGAGCAGTTCTTC
v_call: TRBV7-2; d_call: TRBD2; cdr3_length: 16; j_call: TRBJ2-3; clone_size: many; cdr3_aa: CASSFRTSGMTDTQYF; cdr3_nt: TGTGCCAGCAGCTTCAGGACTAGCGGGATGACAGATACGCAGTATTTT
v_call: TRBV20-1; d_call: NA; cdr3_length: 14; j_call: TRBJ2-7; clone_size: many; cdr3_aa: CSAPSSQQGSEQYF; cdr3_nt: TGCAGTGCCCCGTCATCCCAGCAGGGTAGCGAGCAGTACTTC
v_call: TRBV9; d_call: TRBD1; cdr3_length: 16; j_call: TRBJ2-2; clone_size: many; cdr3_aa: CASSAPGTGGTGELFF; cdr3_nt: TGTGCCAGCAGCGCCCCCGGGACAGGGGGTACCGGGGAGCTGTTTTTT
v_call: TRBV18; d_call: TRBD1; cdr3_length: 14; j_call: TRBJ2-2; clone_size: NA; cdr3_aa: CASSPVQGNRELFF; cdr3_nt: TGTGCCAGCTCACCTGTACAGGGGAACCGGGAGCTGTTTTTT
v_call: TRBV20-1; d_call: TRBD2; cdr3_length: 16; j_call: TRBJ2-2; clone_size: many; cdr3_aa: CSARDPTSGGSGELFF; cdr3_nt: TGCAGTGCTAGAGATCCGACTAGCGGGGGAAGCGGGGAGCTGTTTTTT
v_call: TRBV12-3/TRBV12-4; d_call: TRBD1; cdr3_length: 13; j_call: TRBJ2-1; clone_size: NA; cdr3_aa: CASSYGQGAEQFF; cdr3_nt: TGTGCCAGCAGTTACGGACAGGGTGCTGAGCAGTTCTTC
v_call: TRBV29-1; d_call: TRBD2; cdr3_length: 15; j_call: TRBJ2-1; clone_size: many; cdr3_aa: CSVVAGGLTYNEQFF; cdr3_nt: TGCAGCGTTGTGGCGGGGGGACTCACCTACAATGAGCAGTTCTTC
v_call: TRBV29-1; d_call: TRBD2; cdr3_length: 12; j_call: TRBJ2-7; clone_size: many; cdr3_aa: CSATSGTYEQYF; cdr3_nt: TGCAGCGCAACTAGCGGGACCTACGAGCAGTACTTC
v_call: TRBV29-1; d_call: NA; cdr3_length: 16; j_call: TRBJ2-6; clone_size: many; cdr3_aa: CSVELGSNSGANVLTF; cdr3_nt: TGCAGCGTTGAGCTCGGCAGTAACTCTGGGGCCAACGTCCTGACTTTC
v_call: TRBV7-2; d_call: TRBD2; cdr3_length: 15; j_call: TRBJ2-7; clone_size: NA; cdr3_aa: CASSSIKRGFYEQYF; cdr3_nt: TGTGCCAGCAGCAGCATAAAGCGGGGGTTTTACGAGCAGTACTTC
v_call: TRBV20-1; d_call: NA; cdr3_length: 15; j_call: TRBJ2-7; clone_size: few; cdr3_aa: CSAKELRRQHYEQYF; cdr3_nt: TGCAGTGCTAAGGAGTTGCGACGACAGCACTACGAGCAGTACTTC
v_call: TRBV12-5; d_call: NA; cdr3_length: 14; j_call: TRBJ1-2; clone_size: few; cdr3_aa: CASGPPGTELVYTF; cdr3_nt: TGTGCTAGTGGTCCCCCTGGGACTGAGCTAGTTTACACCTTC
v_call: TRBV15; d_call: NA; cdr3_length: 14; j_call: TRBJ2-1; clone_size: many; cdr3_aa: CATGEETSYNEQFF; cdr3_nt: TGTGCCACCGGCGAGGAGACGTCCTACAATGAGCAGTTCTTC
v_call: TRBV25-1; d_call: NA; cdr3_length: 14; j_call: TRBJ2-2; clone_size: few; cdr3_aa: CASSDPGGTGELFF; cdr3_nt: TGTGCCAGCAGTGACCCTGGGGGCACCGGGGAGCTGTTTTTT
v_call: TRBV11-2; d_call: NA; cdr3_length: 15; j_call: TRBJ2-2; clone_size: NA; cdr3_aa: CASSFYSVGPGELFF; cdr3_nt: TGTGCCAGCAGCTTTTACTCCGTAGGCCCCGGGGAGCTGTTTTTT
v_call: TRBV29-1; d_call: TRBD1; cdr3_length: 13; j_call: TRBJ1-1; clone_size: many; cdr3_aa: CSVGDRAFSEAFF; cdr3_nt: TGCAGCGTTGGGGACAGGGCGTTCTCTGAAGCTTTCTTT
v_call: TRBV20-1; d_call: TRBD2; cdr3_length: 14; j_call: TRBJ2-1; clone_size: NA; cdr3_aa: CSATWTSGSNEQFF; cdr3_nt: TGCAGTGCTACCTGGACTAGCGGGAGCAATGAGCAGTTCTTC
v_call: TRBV29-1; d_call: TRBD2; cdr3_length: 13; j_call: TRBJ2-7; clone_size: many; cdr3_aa: CSVGAGEKYEQYF; cdr3_nt: TGCAGCGTCGGAGCGGGAGAAAAGTACGAGCAGTACTTC
v_call: TRBV7-9; d_call: NA; cdr3_length: 16; j_call: TRBJ2-4; clone_size: NA; cdr3_aa: CASSLAAKTNKNIQYF; cdr3_nt: TGTGCCAGCAGCTTAGCGGCCAAGACCAACAAAAACATTCAGTACTTC
v_call: TRBV20-1; d_call: NA; cdr3_length: 13; j_call: TRBJ2-3; clone_size: NA; cdr3_aa: CSASFGDTDTQYF; cdr3_nt: TGCAGTGCTAGCTTCGGTGACACAGATACGCAGTATTTT
v_call: TRBV29-1; d_call: NA; cdr3_length: 15; j_call: TRBJ1-1; clone_size: many; cdr3_aa: CSVEGTDDMNTEAFF; cdr3_nt: TGCAGCGTTGAAGGGACAGATGACATGAACACTGAAGCTTTCTTT
v_call: TRBV20-1; d_call: TRBD1; cdr3_length: 16; j_call: TRBJ2-1; clone_size: many; cdr3_aa: CSARDLGTGGNNEQFF; cdr3_nt: TGCAGTGCTAGAGATTTAGGGACAGGGGGGAACAATGAGCAGTTCTTC
v_call: TRBV29-1; d_call: NA; cdr3_length: 14; j_call: TRBJ2-5; clone_size: many; cdr3_aa: CSVEFSVPGETQYF; cdr3_nt: TGCAGCGTTGAGTTTAGCGTCCCCGGAGAGACCCAGTACTTC
v_call: TRBV5-4; d_call: TRBD1; cdr3_length: 15; j_call: TRBJ2-2; clone_size: NA; cdr3_aa: CAMRGTGKFTGELFF; cdr3_nt: TGTGCTATGAGGGGGACAGGGAAGTTCACCGGGGAGCTGTTTTTT
v_call: TRBV29-1; d_call: NA; cdr3_length: 11; j_call: TRBJ1-1; clone_size: few; cdr3_aa: CSVVGNTEAFF; cdr3_nt: TGCAGCGTTGTAGGCAACACTGAAGCTTTCTTT
v_call: TRBV29-1; d_call: NA; cdr3_length: 12; j_call: TRBJ2-1; clone_size: many; cdr3_aa: CSAGKTDNEQFF; cdr3_nt: TGCAGCGCCGGAAAGACAGACAATGAGCAGTTCTTC
v_call: TRBV21-1; d_call: NA; cdr3_length: 15; j_call: TRBJ1-5; clone_size: NA; cdr3_aa: CASSKPRDGDQPQHF; cdr3_nt: TGTGCCAGCAGCAAGCCGCGGGATGGGGATCAGCCCCAGCATTTT
v_call: TRBV20-1; d_call: NA; cdr3_length: 14; j_call: TRBJ2-1; clone_size: NA; cdr3_aa: CSAREGQVYNEQFF; cdr3_nt: TGCAGTGCTAGAGAAGGCCAAGTCTACAATGAGCAGTTCTTC
v_call: TRBV28; d_call: NA; cdr3_length: 16; j_call: TRBJ2-7; clone_size: NA; cdr3_aa: CASSSRGGRKSYEQYF; cdr3_nt: TGTGCCAGCAGTTCCCGTGGAGGCCGAAAATCCTACGAGCAGTACTTC
v_call: TRBV11-2; d_call: NA; cdr3_length: 15; j_call: TRBJ2-7; clone_size: few; cdr3_aa: CASSLVARSSYEQYF; cdr3_nt: TGTGCCAGCAGCTTAGTAGCGCGTAGCTCCTACGAGCAGTACTTC
v_call: TRBV7-2; d_call: TRBD2; cdr3_length: 19; j_call: TRBJ2-1; clone_size: many; cdr3_aa: CASSSPQGRGLAGYNEQFF; cdr3_nt: TGTGCCAGCAGCTCGCCGCAGGGGAGGGGACTAGCGGGGTACAATGAGCAGTTCTTC